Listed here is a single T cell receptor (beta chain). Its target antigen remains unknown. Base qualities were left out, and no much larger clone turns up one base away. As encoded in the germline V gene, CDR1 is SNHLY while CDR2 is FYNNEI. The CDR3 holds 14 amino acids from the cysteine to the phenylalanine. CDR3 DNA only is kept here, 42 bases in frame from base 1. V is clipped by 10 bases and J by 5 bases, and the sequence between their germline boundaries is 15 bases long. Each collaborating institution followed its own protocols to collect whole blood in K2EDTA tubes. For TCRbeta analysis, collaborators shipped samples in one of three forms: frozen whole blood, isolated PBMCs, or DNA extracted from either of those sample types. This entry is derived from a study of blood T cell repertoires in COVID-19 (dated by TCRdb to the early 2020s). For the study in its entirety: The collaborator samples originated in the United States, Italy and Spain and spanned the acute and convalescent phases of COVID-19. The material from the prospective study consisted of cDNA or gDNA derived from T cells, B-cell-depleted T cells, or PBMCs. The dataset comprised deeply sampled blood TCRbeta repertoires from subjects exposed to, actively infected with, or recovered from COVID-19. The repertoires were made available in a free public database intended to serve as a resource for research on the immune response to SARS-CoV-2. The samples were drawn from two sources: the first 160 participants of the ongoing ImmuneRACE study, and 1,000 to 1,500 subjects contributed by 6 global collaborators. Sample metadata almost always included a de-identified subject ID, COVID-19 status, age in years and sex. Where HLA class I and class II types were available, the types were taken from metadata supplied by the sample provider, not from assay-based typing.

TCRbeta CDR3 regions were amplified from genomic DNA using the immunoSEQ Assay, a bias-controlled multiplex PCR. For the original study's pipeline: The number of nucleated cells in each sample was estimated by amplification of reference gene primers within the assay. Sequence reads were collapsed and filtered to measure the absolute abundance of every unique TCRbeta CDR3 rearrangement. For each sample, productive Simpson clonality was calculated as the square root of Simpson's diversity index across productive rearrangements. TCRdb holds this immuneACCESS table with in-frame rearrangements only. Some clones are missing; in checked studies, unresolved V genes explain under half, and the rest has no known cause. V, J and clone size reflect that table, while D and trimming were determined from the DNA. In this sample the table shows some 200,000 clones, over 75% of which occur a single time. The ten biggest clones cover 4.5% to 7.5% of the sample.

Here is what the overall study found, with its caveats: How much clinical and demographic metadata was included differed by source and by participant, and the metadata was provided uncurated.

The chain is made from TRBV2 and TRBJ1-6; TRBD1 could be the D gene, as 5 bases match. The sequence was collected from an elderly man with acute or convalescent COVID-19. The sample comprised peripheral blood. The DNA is TGTGCCACATCACGGTGGACAAATAATTCACCCCTCCACTTT. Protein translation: CATSRWTNNSPLHF.